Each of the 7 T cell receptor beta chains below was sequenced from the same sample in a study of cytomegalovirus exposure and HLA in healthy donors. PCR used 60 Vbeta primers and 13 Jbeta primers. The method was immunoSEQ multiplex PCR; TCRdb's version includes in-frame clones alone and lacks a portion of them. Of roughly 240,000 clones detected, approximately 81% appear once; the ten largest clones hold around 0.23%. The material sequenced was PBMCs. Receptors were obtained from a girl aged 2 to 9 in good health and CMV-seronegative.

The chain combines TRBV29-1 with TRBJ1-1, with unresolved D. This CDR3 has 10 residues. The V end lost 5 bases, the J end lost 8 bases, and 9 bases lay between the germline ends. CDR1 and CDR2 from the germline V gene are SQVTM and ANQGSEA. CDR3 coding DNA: TGCAGCGTTTCGCGGGAGGAAGCTTTCTTT. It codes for CSVSREEAFF.

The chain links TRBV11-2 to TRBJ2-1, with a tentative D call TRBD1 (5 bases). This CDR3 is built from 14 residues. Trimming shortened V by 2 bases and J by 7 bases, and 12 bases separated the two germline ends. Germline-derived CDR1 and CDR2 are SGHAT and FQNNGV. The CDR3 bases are TGTGCCAGCAGCTTACCCTTTAGGGGTAATGAGCAGTTCTTC. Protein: CASSLPFRGNEQFF. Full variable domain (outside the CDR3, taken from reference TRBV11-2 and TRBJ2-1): EAGVAQSPRYKIIEKRQSVAFWCNPISGHATLYWYQQILGQGPKLLIQFQNNGVVDDSQLPKDRFSAERLKGVDSTLKIQPAKLEDSAVYLCASSLPFRGNEQFFGPGTRLTVL.

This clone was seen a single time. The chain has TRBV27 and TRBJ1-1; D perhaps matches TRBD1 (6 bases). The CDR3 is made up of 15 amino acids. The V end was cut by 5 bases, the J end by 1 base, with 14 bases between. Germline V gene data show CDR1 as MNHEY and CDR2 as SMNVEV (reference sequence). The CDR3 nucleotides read TGTGCCAGCAGTCCCGCAAACAGGGCGAACACTGAAGCTTTCTTT. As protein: CASSPANRANTEAFF.

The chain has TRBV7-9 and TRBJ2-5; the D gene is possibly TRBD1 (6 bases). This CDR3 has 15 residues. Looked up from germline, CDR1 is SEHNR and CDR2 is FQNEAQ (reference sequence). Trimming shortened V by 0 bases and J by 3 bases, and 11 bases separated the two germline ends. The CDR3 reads CASSLAGQVKETQYF. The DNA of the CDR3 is TGTGCCAGCAGCTTAGCGGGACAAGTTAAAGAGACCCAGTACTTC.

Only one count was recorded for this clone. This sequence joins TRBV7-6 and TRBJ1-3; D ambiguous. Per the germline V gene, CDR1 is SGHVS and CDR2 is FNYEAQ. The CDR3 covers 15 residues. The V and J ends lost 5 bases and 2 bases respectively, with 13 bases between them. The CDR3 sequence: CASSQPAATGNTIYF. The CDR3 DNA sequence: TGTGCCAGCAGCCAACCGGCGGCGACTGGAAACACCATATATTTT.

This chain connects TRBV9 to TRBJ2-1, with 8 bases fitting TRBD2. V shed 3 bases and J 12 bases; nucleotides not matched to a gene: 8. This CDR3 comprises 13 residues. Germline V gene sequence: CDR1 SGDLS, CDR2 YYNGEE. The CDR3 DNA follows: TGTGCCAGCAGCGGGTCTCCGGGACTAGGGCAGTTCTTC. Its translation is CASSGSPGLGQFF.

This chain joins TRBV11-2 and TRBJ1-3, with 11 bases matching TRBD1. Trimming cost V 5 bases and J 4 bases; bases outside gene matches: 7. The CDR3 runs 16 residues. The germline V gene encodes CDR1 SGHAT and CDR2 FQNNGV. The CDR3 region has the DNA TGTGCCAGCAGCCAAGAGGACAGGGGGCTAGGAAACACCATATATTTT. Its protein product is CASSQEDRGLGNTIYF.